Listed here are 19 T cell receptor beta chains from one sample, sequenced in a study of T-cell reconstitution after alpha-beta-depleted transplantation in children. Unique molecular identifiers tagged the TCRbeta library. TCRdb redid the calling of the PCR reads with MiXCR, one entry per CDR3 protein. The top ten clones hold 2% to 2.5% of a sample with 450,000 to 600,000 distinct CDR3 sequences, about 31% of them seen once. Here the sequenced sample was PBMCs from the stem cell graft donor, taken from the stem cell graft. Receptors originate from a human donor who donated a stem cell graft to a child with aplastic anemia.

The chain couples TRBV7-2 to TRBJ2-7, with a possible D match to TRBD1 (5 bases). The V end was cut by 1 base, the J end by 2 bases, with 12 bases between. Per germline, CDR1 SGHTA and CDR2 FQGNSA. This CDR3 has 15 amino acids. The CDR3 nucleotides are TGTGCCAGCAGCTTAGATTCTGGGGCTACCTACGAGCAGTACGTC. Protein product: CASSLDSGATYEQYV.

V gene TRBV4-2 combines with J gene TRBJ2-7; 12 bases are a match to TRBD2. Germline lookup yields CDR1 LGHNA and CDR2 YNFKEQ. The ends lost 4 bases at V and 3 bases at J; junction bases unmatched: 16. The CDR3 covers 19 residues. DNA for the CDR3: TGTGCCAGCAGCCTATGGACTAGCGGGATCCCTGGGTCCCTCTACGAGCAGTACTTC. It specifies CASSLWTSGIPGSLYEQYF.

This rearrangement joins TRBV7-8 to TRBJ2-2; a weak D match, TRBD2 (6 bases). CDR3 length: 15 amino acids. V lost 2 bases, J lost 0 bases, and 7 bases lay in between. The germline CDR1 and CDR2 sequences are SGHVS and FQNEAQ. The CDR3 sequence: CASSLLASNTGELFF. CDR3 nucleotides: TGTGCCAGCAGCTTACTAGCGTCGAACACCGGGGAGCTGTTTTTT.

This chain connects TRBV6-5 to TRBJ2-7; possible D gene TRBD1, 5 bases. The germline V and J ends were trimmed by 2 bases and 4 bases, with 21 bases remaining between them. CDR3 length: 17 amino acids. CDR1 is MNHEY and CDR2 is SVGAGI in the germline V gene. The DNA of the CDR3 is TGTGCCAGCAGTTACGCCACAGGACCCCAAGACCTTTACGAGCAGTACTTC. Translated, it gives CASSYATGPQDLYEQYF.

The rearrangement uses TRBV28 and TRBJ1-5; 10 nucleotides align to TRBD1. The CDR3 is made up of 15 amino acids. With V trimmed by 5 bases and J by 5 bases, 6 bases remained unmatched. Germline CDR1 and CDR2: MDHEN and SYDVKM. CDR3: CASSPTGGRYQPQHF. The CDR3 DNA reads TGTGCCAGCAGTCCGACAGGGGGCCGATATCAGCCCCAGCATTTT.

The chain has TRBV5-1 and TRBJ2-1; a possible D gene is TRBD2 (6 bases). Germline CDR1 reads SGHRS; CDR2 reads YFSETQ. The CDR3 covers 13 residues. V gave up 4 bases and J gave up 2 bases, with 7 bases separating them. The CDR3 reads CASSRRAYNEQFF. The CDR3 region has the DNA TGCGCCAGCAGCCGGAGGGCCTACAATGAGCAGTTCTTC. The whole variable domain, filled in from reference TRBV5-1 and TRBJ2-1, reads KAGVTQTPRYLIKTRGQQVTLSCSPISGHRSVSWYQQTPGQGLQFLFEYFSETQRNKGNFPGRFSGRQFSNSRSEMNVSTLELGDSALYLCASSRRAYNEQFFGPGTRLTVL.

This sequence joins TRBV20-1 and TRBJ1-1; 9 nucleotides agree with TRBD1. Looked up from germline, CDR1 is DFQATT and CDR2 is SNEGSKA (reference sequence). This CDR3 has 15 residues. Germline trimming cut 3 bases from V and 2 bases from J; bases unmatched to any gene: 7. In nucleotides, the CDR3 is TGCAGTGCTAGGGGACAGGGCTCCATCAACACTGAAGCTTTCTTT. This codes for CSARGQGSINTEAFF.

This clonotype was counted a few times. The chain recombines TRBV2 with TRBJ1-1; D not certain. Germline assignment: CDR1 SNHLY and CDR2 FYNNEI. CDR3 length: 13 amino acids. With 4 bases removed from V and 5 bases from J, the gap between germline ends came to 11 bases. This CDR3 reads CASSGTLRTEAFF. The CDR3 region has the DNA TGTGCCAGCAGTGGAACCCTCCGGACTGAAGCTTTCTTT. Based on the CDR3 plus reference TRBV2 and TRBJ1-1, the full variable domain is EPEVTQTPSHQVTQMGQEVILRCVPISNHLYFYWYRQILGQKVEFLVSFYNNEISEKSEIFDDQFSVERPDGSNFTLKIRSTKLEDSAMYFCASSGTLRTEAFFGQGTRLTVV.

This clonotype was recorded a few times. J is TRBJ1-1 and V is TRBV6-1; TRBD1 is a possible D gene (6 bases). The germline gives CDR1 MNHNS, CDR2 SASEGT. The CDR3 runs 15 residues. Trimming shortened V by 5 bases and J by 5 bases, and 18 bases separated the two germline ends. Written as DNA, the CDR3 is TGTGCCAGCAGTCCCGTGGGGGGCGCGGGGACTGAAGCTTTCTTT. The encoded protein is CASSPVGGAGTEAFF.

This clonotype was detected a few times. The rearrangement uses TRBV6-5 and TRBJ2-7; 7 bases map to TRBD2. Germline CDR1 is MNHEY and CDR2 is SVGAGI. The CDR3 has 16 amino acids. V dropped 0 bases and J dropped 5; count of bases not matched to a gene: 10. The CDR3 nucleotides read TGTGCCAGCAGTTACTCGGGAGGCGGGAGCCTCCACGAGCAGTACTTC. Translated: CASSYSGGGSLHEQYF.

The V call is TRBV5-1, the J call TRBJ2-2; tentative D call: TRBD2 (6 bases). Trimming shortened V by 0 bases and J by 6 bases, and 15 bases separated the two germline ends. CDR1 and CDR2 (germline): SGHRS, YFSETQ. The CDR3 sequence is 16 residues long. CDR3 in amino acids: CASSLEGLLRAGELFF. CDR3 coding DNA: TGCGCCAGCAGCTTGGAGGGACTGCTACGGGCCGGGGAGCTGTTTTTT.

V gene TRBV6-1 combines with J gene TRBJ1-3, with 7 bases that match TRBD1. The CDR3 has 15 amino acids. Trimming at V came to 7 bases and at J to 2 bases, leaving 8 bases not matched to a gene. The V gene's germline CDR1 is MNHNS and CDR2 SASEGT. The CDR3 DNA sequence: TGTGCCAGCAAAATCTCTAGGGGGCCTGGAAACACCATATATTTT. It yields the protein CASKISRGPGNTIYF.

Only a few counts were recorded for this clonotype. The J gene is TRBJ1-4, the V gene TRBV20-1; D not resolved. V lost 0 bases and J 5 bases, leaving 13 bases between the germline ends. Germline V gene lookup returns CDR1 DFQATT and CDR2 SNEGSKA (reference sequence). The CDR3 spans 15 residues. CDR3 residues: CSARDLTAGNEKLFF. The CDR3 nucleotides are TGCAGTGCTAGAGATCTGACGGCGGGCAATGAAAAACTGTTTTTT.

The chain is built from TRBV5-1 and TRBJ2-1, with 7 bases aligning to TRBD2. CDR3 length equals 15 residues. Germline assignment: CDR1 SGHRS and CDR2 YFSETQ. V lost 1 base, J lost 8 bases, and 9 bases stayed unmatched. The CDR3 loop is CASSLKGGGSDEQFF. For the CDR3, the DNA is TGCGCCAGCAGCTTGAAGGGCGGGGGTAGCGATGAGCAGTTCTTC.

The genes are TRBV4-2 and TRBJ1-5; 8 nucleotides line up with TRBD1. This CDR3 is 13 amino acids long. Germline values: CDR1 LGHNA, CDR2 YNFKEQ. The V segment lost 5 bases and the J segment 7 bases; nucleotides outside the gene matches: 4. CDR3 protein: CASSNTGGQPQHF. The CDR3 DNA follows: TGTGCCAGCAGCAACACAGGGGGGCAGCCCCAGCATTTT.

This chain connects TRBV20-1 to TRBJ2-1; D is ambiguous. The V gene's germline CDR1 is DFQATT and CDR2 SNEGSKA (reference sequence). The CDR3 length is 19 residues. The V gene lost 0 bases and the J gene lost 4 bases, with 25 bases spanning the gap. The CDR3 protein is CSARDLLLDAVYPYNEQFF. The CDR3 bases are TGCAGTGCTAGAGATCTACTACTTGATGCTGTGTATCCGTACAATGAGCAGTTCTTC.

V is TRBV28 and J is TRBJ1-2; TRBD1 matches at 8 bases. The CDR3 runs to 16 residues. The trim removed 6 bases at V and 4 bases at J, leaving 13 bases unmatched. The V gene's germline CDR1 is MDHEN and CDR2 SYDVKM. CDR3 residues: CASRQTTQGAPYGYTF. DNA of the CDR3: TGTGCCAGCAGACAAACTACTCAGGGGGCTCCCTATGGCTACACCTTC.

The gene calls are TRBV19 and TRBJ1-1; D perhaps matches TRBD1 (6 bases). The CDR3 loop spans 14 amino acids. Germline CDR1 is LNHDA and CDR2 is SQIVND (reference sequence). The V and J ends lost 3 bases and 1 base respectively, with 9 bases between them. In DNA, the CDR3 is TGTGCCAGTAGTATCGGGACACCGAACACTGAAGCTTTCTTT. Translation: CASSIGTPNTEAFF.

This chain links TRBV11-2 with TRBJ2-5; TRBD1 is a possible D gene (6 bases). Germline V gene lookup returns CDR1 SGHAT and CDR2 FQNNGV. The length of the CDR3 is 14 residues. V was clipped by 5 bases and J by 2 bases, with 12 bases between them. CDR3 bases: TGTGCCAGCAGCACCGACAGGCTGCAAGAGACCCAGTACTTC. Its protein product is CASSTDRLQETQYF. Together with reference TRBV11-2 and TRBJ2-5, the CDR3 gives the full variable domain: EAGVAQSPRYKIIEKRQSVAFWCNPISGHATLYWYQQILGQGPKLLIQFQNNGVVDDSQLPKDRFSAERLKGVDSTLKIQPAKLEDSAVYLCASSTDRLQETQYFGPGTRLLVL.